These 16 T cell receptor beta chains were all obtained from the same sample, sequenced in a study of PD-L1 blockade in urothelial cancer. The method was immunoSEQ multiplex PCR; TCRdb's version includes in-frame clones alone and lacks a portion of them. The sample gives 80,000 to 95,000 clones, approximately 82% of which show up once; around 8% is in the top ten. Time point defined: peripheral blood 6 weeks after treatment start. The input for sequencing was PBMCs, taken around atezolizumab (anti-PD-L1) treatment. The receptors come from a man between 65 and 85 years old with urothelial cancer.

V and J are TRBV9 and TRBJ2-7; tentative D call: TRBD1 (6 bases). This CDR3 has 15 residues. The ends were cut back, 4 bases at V and 3 bases at J, with 17 bases in the middle. Germline CDR1 is SGDLS and CDR2 is YYNGEE. DNA of the CDR3: TGTGCCAGCAGCTTTGGACAGATACTACTCTACGAGCAGTACTTC. Translation gives CASSFGQILLYEQYF.

The chain links TRBV5-4 to TRBJ1-2, with 9 positions matching TRBD1. V dropped 6 bases and J dropped 6; count of bases not matched to a gene: 15. CDR1 SGHNT and CDR2 YYREEE come from the germline V gene (reference sequence). The CDR3 is 16 residues long. CDR3 sequence (DNA): TGTGCCAGCACCCCTTTAGGGGACAGGGTTCTCGATGGCTACACCTTC. Its translation: CASTPLGDRVLDGYTF.

The V gene is TRBV4-1, the J gene TRBJ1-5, with D maybe TRBD1 (6 bases). V was pared by 4 bases and J by 4 bases, with 17 bases between. Germline CDR1 and CDR2: MGHRA and YSYEKL. The CDR3 consists of 16 residues. In nucleotides, the CDR3 is TGCGCCAGCAGCCGAGCCGACAGGCGAGATAATCAGCCCCAGCATTTT. Translation gives CASSRADRRDNQPQHF.

This chain joins TRBV30 and TRBJ1-2; a weak D match, TRBD1 (5 bases). This CDR3 comprises 14 residues. The V gene lost 1 base and the J gene lost 5 bases, with 14 bases spanning the gap. CDR1 GTSNPN and CDR2 SVGIG come from the germline V gene (reference sequence). CDR3 bases: TGTGCCTGGAGTGCGGGTCCGGGGGGGTATGGCTACACCTTC. This codes for CAWSAGPGGYGYTF.

The rearrangement joins TRBV10-1 to TRBJ1-1; the match to TRBD1 covers 7 bases. This CDR3 has 13 amino acids. The V and J ends lost 9 bases and 1 base, in that order; junction bases with no gene match: 5. Germline V gene lookup returns CDR1 WNHNN and CDR2 SYGVQD (reference sequence). The CDR3 sequence is CARPRDRNTEAFF. The DNA for the CDR3 is TGCGCCAGACCCCGGGACAGGAACACTGAAGCTTTCTTT.

The chain couples TRBV7-2 to TRBJ1-4; 8 nucleotides align to TRBD1. The V and J ends lost 5 bases and 4 bases, in that order; junction bases with no gene match: 6. The germline V gene has CDR1 SGHTA and CDR2 FQGNSA. This CDR3 has 15 amino acids. CDR3 loop: CASSLLTGVNEKLFF. DNA for the CDR3: TGTGCCAGCAGCCTCCTGACAGGGGTTAATGAAAAACTGTTTTTT. The variable domain in full, with the rest retrieved from reference TRBV7-2 and TRBJ1-4, is GAGVSQSPSNKVTEKGKDVELRCDPISGHTALYWYRQSLGQGLEFLIYFQGNSAPDKSGLPSDRFSAERTGGSVSTLTIQRTQQEDSAVYLCASSLLTGVNEKLFFGSGTQLSVL.

This chain connects TRBV27 to TRBJ1-6; 8 positions match TRBD1. The CDR3 runs to 15 residues. Germline loops: CDR1 MNHEY, CDR2 SMNVEV (reference sequence). After removal of 5 bases from V and 7 bases from J, the junction contained 7 bases not matched to a gene. CDR3 nucleotides: TGTGCCAGCAGTCCCATCGACAGGGGAAATTCACCCCTCCACTTT. It specifies CASSPIDRGNSPLHF.

V usage is TRBV2 and J usage is TRBJ1-2; D may be TRBD1 (6 bases). V lost 4 bases and J 5 bases, leaving 17 bases between the germline ends. This CDR3 comprises 15 residues. In germline, CDR1 is SNHLY, CDR2 FYNNEI. The CDR3: CASSGKQGTGYGYTF. As DNA, the CDR3 is TGTGCCAGCAGTGGGAAACAGGGTACGGGATATGGCTACACCTTC.

The CDR3 sequence is CASSFGLNNEQFF. CDR3 nucleotides: TGCGCCAGCAGCTTTGGACTGAACAATGAGCAGTTCTTC. The rearrangement uses TRBV5-1 and TRBJ2-1, with D perhaps matching TRBD2 (5 bases). This CDR3 has 13 residues. The ends were cut back, 2 bases at V and 5 bases at J, with 8 bases in the middle. Germline V gene data show CDR1 as SGHRS and CDR2 as YFSETQ.

The chain links TRBV29-1 to TRBJ2-3; the D gene is possibly TRBD1 (6 bases). Trimming shortened V by 5 bases and J by 0 bases, and 12 bases separated the two germline ends. CDR3 length equals 14 residues. In germline, CDR1 is SQVTM, CDR2 ANQGSEA. CDR3 coding DNA: TGCAGCGTTCGCAGGGGTCCAAGCACAGATACGCAGTATTTT. Translating gives CSVRRGPSTDTQYF.

J is TRBJ2-7 and V is TRBV28, with D possibly matching TRBD1 (5 bases). The V end lost 3 bases, the J end lost 7 bases, and 22 bases lay between the germline ends. This CDR3 is 16 amino acids long. CDR1 MDHEN and CDR2 SYDVKM come from the germline V gene. The CDR3 reads CASSFNPGQGSEEQYF. Here the CDR3 DNA reads TGTGCCAGCAGTTTTAATCCCGGGCAGGGCAGTGAAGAGCAGTACTTC.

This clone came up a few times. The gene calls are TRBV10-3 and TRBJ1-6; D ambiguous. Germline lookup yields CDR1 ENHRY and CDR2 SYGVKD. V was cut by 0 bases and J by 10 bases, with 7 bases left in between. This CDR3 comprises 13 residues. Written as DNA, the CDR3 is TGTGCCATCAGTGAGTCTCAATTGTCACCCCTCCACTTT. Translating it yields CAISESQLSPLHF.

The gene calls are TRBV9 and TRBJ1-5, with TRBD1 matching over 11 bases. This CDR3 comprises 14 residues. The ends lost 4 bases at V and 6 bases at J; junction bases unmatched: 3. Germline CDR1 reads SGDLS; CDR2 reads YYNGEE. The CDR3 loop is CASSPGQGGQPQHF. The CDR3, as DNA: TGTGCCAGCAGCCCGGGACAGGGGGGTCAGCCCCAGCATTTT.

The chain employs TRBV10-2 and TRBJ1-2, with TRBD1 matching over 7 bases. The V gene end was trimmed by 6 bases and the J gene end by 8 bases; junction bases not matched to a gene: 12. The CDR3 totals 14 residues. Germline lookup yields CDR1 WSHSY and CDR2 SAAADI. The CDR3 here is CASRDRENLGGYTF. The CDR3 region has the DNA TGCGCCAGCAGAGACAGGGAGAACCTGGGGGGCTACACCTTC.

This chain connects TRBV18 to TRBJ1-4, with a tentative D call TRBD1 (6 bases). Per the germline V gene, CDR1 is KGHSH and CDR2 is LQKENI. V lost 3 bases and J lost 8, with 10 bases in between. This CDR3 has 13 residues. The CDR3 nucleotides are TGTGCCAGCTCACCGGGGACAACCGAAAAACTGTTTTTT. It is translated as CASSPGTTEKLFF.

This chain uses TRBV19 with TRBJ1-1, with 9 bases lining up with TRBD1. V gave up 7 bases and J gave up 3 bases; unmatched junction bases: 15. There are 17 residues in the CDR3. The germline V gene has CDR1 LNHDA and CDR2 SQIVND (reference sequence). Here the CDR3 reads CASKKGQGYSGHTEAFF. CDR3 DNA sequence: TGTGCCAGTAAGAAAGGACAGGGGTATAGTGGGCACACTGAAGCTTTCTTT.